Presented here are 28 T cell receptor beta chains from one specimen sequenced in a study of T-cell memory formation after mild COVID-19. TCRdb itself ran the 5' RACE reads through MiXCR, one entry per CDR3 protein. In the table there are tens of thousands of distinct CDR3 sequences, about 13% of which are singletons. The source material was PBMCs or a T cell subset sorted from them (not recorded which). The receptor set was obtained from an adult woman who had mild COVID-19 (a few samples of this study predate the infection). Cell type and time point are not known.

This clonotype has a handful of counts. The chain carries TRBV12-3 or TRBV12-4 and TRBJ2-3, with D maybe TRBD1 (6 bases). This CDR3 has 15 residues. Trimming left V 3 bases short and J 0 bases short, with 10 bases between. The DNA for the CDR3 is TGTGCCAGCAGTTTGGGGGCCTGGAGCACAGATACGCAGTATTTT. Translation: CASSLGAWSTDTQYF.

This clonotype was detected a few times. This CDR3 is CAWGTGNEQFF. The DNA for the CDR3 is TGTGCCTGGGGGACAGGGAATGAGCAGTTCTTC. J is TRBJ2-1 and V is TRBV30, with 9 bases that match TRBD1. Germline V CDR1 and CDR2: GTSNPN, SVGIG (reference sequence). With 5 bases clipped from V and 7 bases from J, the junction kept 0 bases outside the gene matches. The CDR3 is 11 amino acids.

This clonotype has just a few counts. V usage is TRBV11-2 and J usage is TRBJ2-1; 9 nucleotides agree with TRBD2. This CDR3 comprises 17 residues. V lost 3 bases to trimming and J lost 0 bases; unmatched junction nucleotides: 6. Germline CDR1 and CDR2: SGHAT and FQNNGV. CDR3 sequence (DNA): TGTGCCAGCAGCTTCGCTAGCGGGAAACCCTCCTACAATGAGCAGTTCTTC. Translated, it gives CASSFASGKPSYNEQFF. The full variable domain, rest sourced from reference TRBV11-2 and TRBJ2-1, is EAGVAQSPRYKIIEKRQSVAFWCNPISGHATLYWYQQILGQGPKLLIQFQNNGVVDDSQLPKDRFSAERLKGVDSTLKIQPAKLEDSAVYLCASSFASGKPSYNEQFFGPGTRLTVL.

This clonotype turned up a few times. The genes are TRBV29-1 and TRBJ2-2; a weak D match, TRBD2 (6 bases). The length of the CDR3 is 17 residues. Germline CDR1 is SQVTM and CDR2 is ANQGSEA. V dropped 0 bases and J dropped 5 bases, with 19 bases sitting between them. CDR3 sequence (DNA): TGCAGCGTTGAAGACTTTACCGGGGAACGGGGGACCGGGGAGCTGTTTTTT. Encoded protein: CSVEDFTGERGTGELFF.

The CDR3 coding sequence is TGTGCCAGCAGCTTGTTACAATCGCGACCGCTGAAGCAGTACTTC. Amino acids: CASSLLQSRPLKQYF. The chain joins TRBV7-2 to TRBJ2-7, with D unresolved. The germline gives CDR1 SGHTA, CDR2 FQGNSA. The V end lost 3 bases, the J end lost 8 bases, and 20 bases lay between the germline ends. This CDR3 region has 15 residues.

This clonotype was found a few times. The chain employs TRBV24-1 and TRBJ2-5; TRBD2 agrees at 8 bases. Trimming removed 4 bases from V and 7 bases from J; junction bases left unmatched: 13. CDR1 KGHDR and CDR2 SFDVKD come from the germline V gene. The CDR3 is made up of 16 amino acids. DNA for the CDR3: TGTGCCACCAGTGAAGGACGGGACTACGCGGGAGGGACCCAGTACTTC. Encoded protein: CATSEGRDYAGGTQYF.

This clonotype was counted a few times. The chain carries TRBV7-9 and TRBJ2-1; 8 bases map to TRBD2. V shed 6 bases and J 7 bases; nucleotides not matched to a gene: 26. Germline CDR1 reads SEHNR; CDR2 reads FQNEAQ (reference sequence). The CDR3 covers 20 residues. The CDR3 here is CASSYPKWVREVALLNEQFF. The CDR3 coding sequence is TGTGCCAGCAGTTACCCCAAATGGGTGCGGGAGGTAGCGCTATTGAATGAGCAGTTCTTC.

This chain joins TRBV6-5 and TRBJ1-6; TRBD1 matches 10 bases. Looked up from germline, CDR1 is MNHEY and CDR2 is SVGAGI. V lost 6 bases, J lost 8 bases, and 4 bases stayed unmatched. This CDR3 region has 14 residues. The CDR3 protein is CASSPGQGDSPLHF. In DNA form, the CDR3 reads TGTGCCAGCAGCCCCGGACAGGGGGATTCACCCCTCCACTTT.

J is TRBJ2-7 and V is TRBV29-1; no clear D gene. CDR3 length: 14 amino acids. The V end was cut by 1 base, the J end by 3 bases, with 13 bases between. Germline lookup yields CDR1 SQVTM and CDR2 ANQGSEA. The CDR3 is CSVEGTGSIYEQYF. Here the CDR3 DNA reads TGCAGCGTTGAAGGGACCGGGTCCATCTACGAGCAGTACTTC.

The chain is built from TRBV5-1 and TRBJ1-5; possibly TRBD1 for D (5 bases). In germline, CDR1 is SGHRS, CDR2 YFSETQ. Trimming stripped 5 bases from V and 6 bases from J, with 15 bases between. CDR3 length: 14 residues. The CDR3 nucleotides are TGCGCCAGCAGAACCGACGGGGCTGGTCAGCCCCAGCATTTT. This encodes CASRTDGAGQPQHF.

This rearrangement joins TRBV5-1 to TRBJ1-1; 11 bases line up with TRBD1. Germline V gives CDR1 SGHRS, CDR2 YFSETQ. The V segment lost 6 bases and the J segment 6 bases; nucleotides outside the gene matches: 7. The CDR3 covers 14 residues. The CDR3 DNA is TGCGCCAGCACCCCGGGGACAGGGGGTCCTGAAGCTTTCTTT. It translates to CASTPGTGGPEAFF.

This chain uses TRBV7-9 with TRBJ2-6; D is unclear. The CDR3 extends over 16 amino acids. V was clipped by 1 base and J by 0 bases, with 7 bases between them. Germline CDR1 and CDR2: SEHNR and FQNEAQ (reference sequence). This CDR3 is CASSLVGFSGANVLTF. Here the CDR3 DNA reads TGTGCCAGCAGCTTAGTGGGGTTCTCTGGGGCCAACGTCCTGACTTTC.

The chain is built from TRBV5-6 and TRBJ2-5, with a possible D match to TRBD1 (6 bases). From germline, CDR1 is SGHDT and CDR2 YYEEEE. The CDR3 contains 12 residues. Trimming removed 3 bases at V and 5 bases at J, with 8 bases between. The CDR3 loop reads CASSSTGETQYF. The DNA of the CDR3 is TGTGCCAGCAGCTCTACAGGGGAGACCCAGTACTTC. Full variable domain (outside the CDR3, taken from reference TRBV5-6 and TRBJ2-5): DAGVTQSPTHLIKTRGQQVTLRCSPKSGHDTVSWYQQALGQGPQFIFQYYEEEERQRGNFPDRFSGHQFPNYSSELNVNALLLGDSALYLCASSSTGETQYFGPGTRLLVL.

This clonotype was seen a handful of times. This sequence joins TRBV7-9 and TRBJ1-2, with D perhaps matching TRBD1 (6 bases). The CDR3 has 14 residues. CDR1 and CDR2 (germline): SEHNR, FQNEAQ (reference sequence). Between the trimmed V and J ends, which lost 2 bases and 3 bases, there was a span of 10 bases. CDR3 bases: TGTGCCAGCAGCTTATCGGCAGGGGACTATGGCTACACCTTC. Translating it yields CASSLSAGDYGYTF.

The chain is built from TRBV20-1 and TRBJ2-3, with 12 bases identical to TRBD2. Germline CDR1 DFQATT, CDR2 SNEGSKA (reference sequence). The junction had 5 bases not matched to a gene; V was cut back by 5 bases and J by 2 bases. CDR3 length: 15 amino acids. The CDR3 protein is CSAPRLAGVTDTQYF. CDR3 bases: TGCAGTGCTCCCCGACTAGCGGGAGTCACAGATACGCAGTATTTT.

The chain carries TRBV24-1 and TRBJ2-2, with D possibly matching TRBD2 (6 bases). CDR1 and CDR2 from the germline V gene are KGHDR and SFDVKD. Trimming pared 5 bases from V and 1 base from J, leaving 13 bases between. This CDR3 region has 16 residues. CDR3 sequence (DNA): TGTGCCACCAGTGTAACATGGCGGGAGAACACCGGGGAGCTGTTTTTT. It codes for CATSVTWRENTGELFF.

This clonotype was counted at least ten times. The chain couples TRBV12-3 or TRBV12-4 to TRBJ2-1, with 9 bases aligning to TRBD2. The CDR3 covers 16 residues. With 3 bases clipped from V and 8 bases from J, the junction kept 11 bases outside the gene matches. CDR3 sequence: CASSFGWGGRVDEQFF. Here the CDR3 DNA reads TGTGCCAGCAGTTTCGGATGGGGCGGGAGGGTCGATGAGCAGTTCTTC.

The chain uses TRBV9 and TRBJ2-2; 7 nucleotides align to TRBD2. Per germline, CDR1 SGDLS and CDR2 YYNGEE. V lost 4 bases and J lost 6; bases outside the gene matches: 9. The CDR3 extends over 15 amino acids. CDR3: CASSPPGRGAGELFF. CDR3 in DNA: TGTGCCAGCAGCCCCCCGGGGAGGGGAGCCGGGGAGCTGTTTTTT. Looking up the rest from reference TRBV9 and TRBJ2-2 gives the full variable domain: DSGVTQTPKHLITATGQRVTLRCSPRSGDLSVYWYQQSLDQGLQFLIQYYNGEERAKGNILERFSAQQFPDLHSELNLSSLELGDSALYFCASSPPGRGAGELFFGEGSRLTVL.

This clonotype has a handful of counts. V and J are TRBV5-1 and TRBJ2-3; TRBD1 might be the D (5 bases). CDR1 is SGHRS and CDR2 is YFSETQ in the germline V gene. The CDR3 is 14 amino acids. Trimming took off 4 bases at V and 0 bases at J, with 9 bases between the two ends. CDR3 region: CASSPGQSTDTQYF. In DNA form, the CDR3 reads TGCGCCAGCAGCCCAGGACAAAGCACAGATACGCAGTATTTT. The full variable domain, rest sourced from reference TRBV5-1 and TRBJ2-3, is KAGVTQTPRYLIKTRGQQVTLSCSPISGHRSVSWYQQTPGQGLQFLFEYFSETQRNKGNFPGRFSGRQFSNSRSEMNVSTLELGDSALYLCASSPGQSTDTQYFGPGTRLTVL.

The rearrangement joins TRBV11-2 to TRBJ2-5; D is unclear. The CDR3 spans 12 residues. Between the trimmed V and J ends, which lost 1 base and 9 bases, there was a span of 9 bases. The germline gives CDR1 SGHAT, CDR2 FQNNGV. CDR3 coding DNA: TGTGCCAGCAGCTTAGGATCGCCGGCCCAGTACTTC. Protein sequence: CASSLGSPAQYF.

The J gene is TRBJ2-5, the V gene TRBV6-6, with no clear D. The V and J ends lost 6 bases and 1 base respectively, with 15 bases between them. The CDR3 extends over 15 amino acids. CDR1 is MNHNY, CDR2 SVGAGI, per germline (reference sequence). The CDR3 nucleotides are TGTGCCAGCAGACTTAAGTTGACGTCCCAAGAGACCCAGTACTTC. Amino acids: CASRLKLTSQETQYF.

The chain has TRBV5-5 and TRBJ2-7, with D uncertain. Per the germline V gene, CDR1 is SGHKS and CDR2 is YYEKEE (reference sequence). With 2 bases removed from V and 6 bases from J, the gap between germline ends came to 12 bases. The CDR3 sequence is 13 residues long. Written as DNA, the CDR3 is TGTGCCAGCAGCTTTCCCCCCGCAGTCGAGCAGTACTTC. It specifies CASSFPPAVEQYF.

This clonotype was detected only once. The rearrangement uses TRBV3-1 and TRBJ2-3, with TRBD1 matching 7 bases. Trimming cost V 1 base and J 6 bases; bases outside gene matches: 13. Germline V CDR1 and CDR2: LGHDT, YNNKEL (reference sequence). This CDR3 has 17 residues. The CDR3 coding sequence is TGTGCCAGCAGCCAAGCCGGGACAGCGCCCCCGGTGGATACGCAGTATTTT. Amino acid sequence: CASSQAGTAPPVDTQYF.

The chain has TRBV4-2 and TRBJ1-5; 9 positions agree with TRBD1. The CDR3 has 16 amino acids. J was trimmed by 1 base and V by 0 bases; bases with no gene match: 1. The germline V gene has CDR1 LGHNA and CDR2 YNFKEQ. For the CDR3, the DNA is TGTGCCAGCAGCCAAGAACAGGGGGCCAGCAATCAGCCCCAGCATTTT. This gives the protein CASSQEQGASNQPQHF.

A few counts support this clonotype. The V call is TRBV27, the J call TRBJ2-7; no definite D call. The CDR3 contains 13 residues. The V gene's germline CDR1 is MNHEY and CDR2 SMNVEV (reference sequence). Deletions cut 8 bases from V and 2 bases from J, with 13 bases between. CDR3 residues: CASGTGGTYEQYF. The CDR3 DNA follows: TGTGCCAGCGGTACCGGCGGAACCTACGAGCAGTACTTC.

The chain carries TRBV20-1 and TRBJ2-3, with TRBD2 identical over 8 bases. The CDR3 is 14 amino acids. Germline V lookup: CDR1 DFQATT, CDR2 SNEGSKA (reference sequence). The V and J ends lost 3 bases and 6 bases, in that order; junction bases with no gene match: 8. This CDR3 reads CSASSGREADTQYF. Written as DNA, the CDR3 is TGCAGTGCTAGTTCAGGGCGGGAGGCCGATACGCAGTATTTT.

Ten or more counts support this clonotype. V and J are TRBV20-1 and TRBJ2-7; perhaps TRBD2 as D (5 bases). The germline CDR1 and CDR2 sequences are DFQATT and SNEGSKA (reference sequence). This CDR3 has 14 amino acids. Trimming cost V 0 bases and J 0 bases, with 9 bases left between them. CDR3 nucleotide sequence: TGCAGTGCTAGAGAGCTGGGGAGCTCCTACGAGCAGTACTTC. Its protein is CSARELGSSYEQYF.

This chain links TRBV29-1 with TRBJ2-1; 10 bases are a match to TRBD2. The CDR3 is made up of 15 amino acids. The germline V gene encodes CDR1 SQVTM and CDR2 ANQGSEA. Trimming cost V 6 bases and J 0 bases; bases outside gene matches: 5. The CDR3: CSVLAGISSYNEQFF. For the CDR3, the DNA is TGCAGCGTACTAGCGGGAATAAGCTCCTACAATGAGCAGTTCTTC.